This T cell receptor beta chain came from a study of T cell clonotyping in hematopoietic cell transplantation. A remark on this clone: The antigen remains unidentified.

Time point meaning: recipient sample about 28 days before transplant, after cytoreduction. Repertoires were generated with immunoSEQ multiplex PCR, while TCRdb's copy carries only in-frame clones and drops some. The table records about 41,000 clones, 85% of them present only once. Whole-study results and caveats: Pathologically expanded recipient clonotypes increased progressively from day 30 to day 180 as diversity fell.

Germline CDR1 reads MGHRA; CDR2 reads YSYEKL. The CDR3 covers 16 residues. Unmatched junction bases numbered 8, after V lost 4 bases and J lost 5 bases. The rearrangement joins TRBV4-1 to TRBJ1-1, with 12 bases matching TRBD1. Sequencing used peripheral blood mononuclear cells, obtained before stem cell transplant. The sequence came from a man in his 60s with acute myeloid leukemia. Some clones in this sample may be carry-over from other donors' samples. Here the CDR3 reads CASSLGTGGGMTEAFF. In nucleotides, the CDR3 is TGCGCCAGCAGCCTCGGGACAGGGGGCGGAATGACTGAAGCTTTCTTT.